Below, one T cell receptor beta chain is given with its context. This clonotype was recorded a few times. Its antigen has not been determined. No base quality values were provided; no much bigger clone lies one nucleotide off. Sequencing was carried out with an Illumina NovaSeq 6000. TCRalpha and TCRbeta cDNA libraries were constructed by 5'RACE with constant-segment primers, with sample barcodes and unique molecular identifiers being introduced. Trizol reagent was used to extract RNA from every sample. Amplification of the libraries took two PCR steps, and the second step added a second sample barcode plus Illumina TruSeq adapters. Libraries were sequenced on an Illumina NovaSeq with 2 x 150 bp paired-end reads. The authors processed their data as follows. Demultiplexing of reads and collapsing into UMI-guided consensus sequences were performed with migec v1.2.7. Using mixcr v2.1.11, UMI consensuses were aligned to TRA and TRB V and J templates and then assembled into clonotypes. A clonotype was counted as expanded or contracted only when both edgeR and NoisET called the clonotype significant, with the noise models trained on biological replicates. For edgeR calls, the cutoffs were a false discovery rate-adjusted p below 0.01 and a log2 fold-change threshold of 1. As an exploratory analysis of dynamics, PCA with hierarchical clustering was applied to max-normalized trajectories of the 1000 most abundant clonotypes. Separately sequenced CD4+ and CD8+ repertoires were used to assign a CD4 or CD8 phenotype to each responding clone. TCRdb applied fastp at Q25 and MiXCR to the public reads, then kept only in-frame beta chains. Rows are combined by CDR3 protein, so each entry shows the most common genes and DNA. The V and J calls, along with clone size, are taken from TCRdb and not from the paper's own processing. For this sample there are 200,000 to 250,000 distinct CDR3 sequences; 15% appear just once. About 2% of the sample lies in the top ten.

The sample originates from a study of T-cell memory formation after mild COVID-19 (dated by TCRdb to the early 2020s). With regard to the full study: Most TCR sequence clusters were specific to one of the two donors. In a couple of donors, T-cell clones that expanded and contracted after mild COVID-19 were tracked by sequencing TCRalpha and TCRbeta repertoires over time. The cohort was made up of two young adult volunteers, one female and one male, who were previously healthy. Findings and caveats that apply to the study as a whole: Clones that contracted from day 15 to 85 showed balanced CD4/CD8 phenotypes, whereas a second wave of clones that expanded from day 15 to 37 leaned towards CD4+. Contracting CD4+ clones appeared mostly in the CM and EM memory subsets, whereas CD8+ clones were enriched in EMRA. Some responding clones were detected in pre-infection memory, suggesting pre-existing cross-reactive memory T cells joined the SARS-CoV-2 response. The study covered only a couple of mild cases, and larger cohorts including severe cases with pre-infection samples were considered necessary. The second-wave clones that peaked on day 37 were not confirmed to be SARS-CoV-2 specific.

PBMCs were isolated by Ficoll-Paque density gradient centrifugation. The CDR3 numbers 13 residues from cysteine through phenylalanine. Only the CDR3 DNA is retained, 39 bases long and in frame from the first base. CDR1 DFQATT and CDR2 SNEGSKA were looked up in the germline V gene (reference sequence). The trim is 4 bases for V and 0 bases for J, with a gap of 9 bases between the germline ends. Source material: PBMCs or a T cell subset sorted from them (not recorded which). The receptor was derived from an adult woman who had mild COVID-19 (a few samples of this study predate the infection). The sample titles of this study are shuffled in the database, so cell type and time point are left out; the donor was told from shared clones. The sequence joins TRBV20-1 to TRBJ1-1, with TRBD1 as a weak D call on 5 bases. In nucleotide form, the sequence is TGCAGTGCTATCCAGGGTATGAACACTGAAGCTTTCTTT. It encodes CSAIQGMNTEAFF.